This is a list of T cell receptor beta chains from one sample in a study of T cell responses to AZD1222 COVID-19 vaccine. Using immunoSEQ multiplex PCR, the repertoire was profiled, and TCRdb retains in-frame clones only, with some absent. The table shows approximately 150,000 clones, with approximately 93% occurring only once. The sequencing here drew on peripheral blood, taken on day 0 of AZD1222 vaccination. The receptors were sampled from an adult in good health. The CDR3 runs from the conserved cysteine through the conserved F or W. Each record gives: clone size, D gene, J gene, V gene, CDR3 DNA, CDR3 protein. D genes are given only for firm matches. For some rows the clone size is stated as once, few or many, or as a class when expanded; others skip it.

>-|-|TRBJ1-1|TRBV28
TGTGCCAGCAGTCGGAGCAGCGACAGTTTCTTT
CASSRSSDSFF
>few|-|TRBJ2-7|TRBV11-1
TGTGCCAGCAGCTTAGCGTTGGCAGGAACCTACGAGCAGTACTTC
CASSLALAGTYEQYF
>-|-|TRBJ2-3|TRBV5-4
TGTGCCAGCAGCTTGGACATCACAGATACGCAGTATTTT
CASSLDITDTQYF
>-|TRBD2|TRBJ2-1|TRBV6-2/TRBV6-3
TGTGCCAGCAGTTACTCCGGGCTAGCGGGGGGTCGCAATGAGCAGTTCTTC
CASSYSGLAGGRNEQFF
>-|TRBD1|TRBJ2-7|TRBV6-5
TGTGCCAGCAGTTACCTGGGACAGGGGACCTACGAGCAGTACTTC
CASSYLGQGTYEQYF
>-|-|TRBJ2-5|TRBV30
TGTGCCTGGACAAAGTTGGGGGCGAAGACCCAGTACTTC
CAWTKLGAKTQYF
>-|-|TRBJ2-3|TRBV7-9
TGTGCCAGCAACCAAAGGGGAACAGATACGCAGTATTTT
CASNQRGTDTQYF
>-|-|TRBJ2-7|TRBV14
TGTGCCAGCAGCCAAGTACTCTCCTACGAGCAGTACTTC
CASSQVLSYEQYF
>-|-|TRBJ2-4|TRBV6-1
TGTGCCAGCAGTGAAGCGTACAAAAACATTCAGTACTTC
CASSEAYKNIQYF
>-|-|TRBJ1-1|TRBV5-1
TGCGCCAGCAGCTTGGCCCCCGGGACAACGGGCACTGAAGCTTTCTTT
CASSLAPGTTGTEAFF
>-|TRBD2|TRBJ2-2|TRBV6-1
TGTGCCAGCAGTCCGGGGGGGAACACCGGGGAGCTGTTTTTT
CASSPGGNTGELFF
>-|-|TRBJ2-2|TRBV28
TGTGCCAGCAGTTTGGGGCTCCTAACGGGGGAGCTGTTTTTT
CASSLGLLTGELFF
>-|-|TRBJ2-5|TRBV12-3/TRBV12-4
TGTGCCAGCAAGGGGGGGCCGCAAGAGACCCAGTACTTC
CASKGGPQETQYF
>-|-|TRBJ1-3|TRBV30
TGTGCCTGGAACGACATTCGGGAATTAAACACCATATATTTT
CAWNDIRELNTIYF
>-|-|TRBJ1-1|TRBV7-2
TGTGCCAGCAGCCCTGGCGCAGCGAGGACTGAAGCTTTCTTT
CASSPGAARTEAFF
>-|-|TRBJ1-5|TRBV30
TGTGCCTGGAGTAGATATAGGCTCAATCAGCCCCAGCATTTT
CAWSRYRLNQPQHF
>-|-|TRBJ2-7|TRBV7-2
TGTGCCAGCAGCTTAGGGGGGGGCAACTACGAGCAGTACTTC
CASSLGGGNYEQYF
>-|-|TRBJ1-1|TRBV29-1
TGCAGCGGGCGATTGGATGGGACTGAAGCTTTCTTT
CSGRLDGTEAFF
>-|-|TRBJ1-1|TRBV4-1
TGCGCCAGCAGCCGGGACCGCGGAAGAGCTTTCTTT
CASSRDRGRAFF
>-|TRBD2|TRBJ2-3|TRBV19
TGTGCCAGTAGTATAGTTCCCTTAGCGGGGGCAGATACGCAGTATTTT
CASSIVPLAGADTQYF
>-|TRBD2|TRBJ2-7|TRBV12-3/TRBV12-4
TGTGCCAGCAGTTTTACCGACGGGGGGGAGCAGTACTTC
CASSFTDGGEQYF
>once|-|TRBJ1-2|TRBV3-1/TRBV3-2
TGTGCCAGCAGCTTCGCGGGGGGCGCGTACTATGGCTACACCTTC
CASSFAGGAYYGYTF
>-|-|TRBJ1-5|TRBV4-2
TGTGCCAGCAGCCAAGAAAGGACCGGAGGTCAGCCCCAGCATTTT
CASSQERTGGQPQHF
>-|TRBD1|TRBJ2-3|TRBV3-1/TRBV3-2
TGTGCCAGCAGCCAGGTGCCGGGACAGGGACATCATACGCAGTATTTT
CASSQVPGQGHHTQYF
>-|-|TRBJ1-5|TRBV7-4
TGTGCCAGCAGCTTTCGAGAGGCAGGCGGTCAGCCCCAGCATTTT
CASSFREAGGQPQHF
>-|-|TRBJ1-4|TRBV18
TGTGCCAGCTCACCCAGAACAGAAACTAATGAAAAACTGTTTTTT
CASSPRTETNEKLFF
>-|-|TRBJ2-3|TRBV5-8
TGTGCCAGCAGCTTTTCCAGGGGATGGAGCACAGATACGCAGTATTTT
CASSFSRGWSTDTQYF
>-|-|TRBJ2-7|TRBV21-1
TGTGCCAGCAGCTTAATCCGGGACAGGGCCTACGAGCAGTACTTC
CASSLIRDRAYEQYF
>-|-|TRBJ1-1|TRBV5-1
TGCGCCAGCACAAATGGATTATTGAACACTGAAGCTTTCTTT
CASTNGLLNTEAFF